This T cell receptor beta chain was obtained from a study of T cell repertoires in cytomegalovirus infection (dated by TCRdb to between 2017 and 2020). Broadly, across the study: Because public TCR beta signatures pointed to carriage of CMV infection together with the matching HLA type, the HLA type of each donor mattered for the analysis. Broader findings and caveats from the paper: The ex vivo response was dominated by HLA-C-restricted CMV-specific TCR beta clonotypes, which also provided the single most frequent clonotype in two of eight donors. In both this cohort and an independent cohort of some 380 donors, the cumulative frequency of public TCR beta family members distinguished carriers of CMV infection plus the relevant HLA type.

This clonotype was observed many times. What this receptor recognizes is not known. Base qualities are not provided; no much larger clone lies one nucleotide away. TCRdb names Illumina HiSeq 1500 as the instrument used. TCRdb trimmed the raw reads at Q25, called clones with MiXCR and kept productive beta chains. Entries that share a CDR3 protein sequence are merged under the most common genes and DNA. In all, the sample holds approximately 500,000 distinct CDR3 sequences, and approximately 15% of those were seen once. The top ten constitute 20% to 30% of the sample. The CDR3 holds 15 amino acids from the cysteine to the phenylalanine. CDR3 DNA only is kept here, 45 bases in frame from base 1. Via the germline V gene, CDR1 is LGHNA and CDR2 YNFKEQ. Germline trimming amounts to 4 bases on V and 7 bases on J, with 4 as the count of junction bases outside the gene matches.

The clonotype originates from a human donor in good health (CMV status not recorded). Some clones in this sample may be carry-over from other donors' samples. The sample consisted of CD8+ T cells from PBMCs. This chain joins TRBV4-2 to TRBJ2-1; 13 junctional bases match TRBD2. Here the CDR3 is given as CASSPTSGGNNEQFF. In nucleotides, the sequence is TGTGCCAGCAGCCCGACTAGCGGGGGGAATAATGAGCAGTTCTTC.